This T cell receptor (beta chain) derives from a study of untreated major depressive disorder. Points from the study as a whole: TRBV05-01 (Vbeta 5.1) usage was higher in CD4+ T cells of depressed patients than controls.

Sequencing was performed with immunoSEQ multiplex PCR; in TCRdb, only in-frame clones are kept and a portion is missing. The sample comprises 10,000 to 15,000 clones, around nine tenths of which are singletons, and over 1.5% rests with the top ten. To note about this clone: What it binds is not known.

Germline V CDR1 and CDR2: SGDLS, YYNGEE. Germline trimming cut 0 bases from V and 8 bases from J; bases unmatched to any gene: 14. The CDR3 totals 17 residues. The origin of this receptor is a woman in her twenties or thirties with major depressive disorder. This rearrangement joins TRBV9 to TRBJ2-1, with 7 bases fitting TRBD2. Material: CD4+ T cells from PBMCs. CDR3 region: CASSVERGGLGLYEQFF. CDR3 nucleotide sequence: TGTGCCAGCAGCGTAGAGAGAGGTGGACTAGGCTTGTATGAGCAGTTCTTC.